Listed here are 23 T cell receptor beta chains from one sample, sequenced in a study of T cell clonotyping in hematopoietic cell transplantation. TCRdb keeps only in-frame clones here, not all; method: immunoSEQ multiplex PCR. The data show 25,000 to 35,000 clones, roughly 91% seen once. Time point denoted: recipient sample about 28 days before transplant, after cytoreduction. This sample comprised peripheral blood mononuclear cells, obtained before stem cell transplant. Receptors originate from a man aged 50 to 59 with acute myeloid leukemia. Some clones in this sample may be carry-over from other donors' samples.

The genes are TRBV2 and TRBJ1-5; D is perhaps TRBD1 (5 bases). The CDR3 totals 14 residues. Trimming shortened V by 1 base and J by 2 bases, and 6 bases separated the two germline ends. Germline loops: CDR1 SNHLY, CDR2 FYNNEI. DNA for the CDR3: TGTGCCAGCAGTGAAGGGGGGGGCAATCAGCCCCAGCATTTT. Translating it yields CASSEGGGNQPQHF. Full variable domain (remainder filled in from reference TRBV2 and TRBJ1-5): EPEVTQTPSHQVTQMGQEVILRCVPISNHLYFYWYRQILGQKVEFLVSFYNNEISEKSEIFDDQFSVERPDGSNFTLKIRSTKLEDSAMYFCASSEGGGNQPQHFGDGTRLSIL.

The chain recombines TRBV9 with TRBJ2-5, with 11 bases aligning to TRBD2. Looked up from germline, CDR1 is SGDLS and CDR2 is YYNGEE. Unmatched junction bases numbered 6, after V lost 0 bases and J lost 5 bases. The length of the CDR3 is 16 residues. CDR3 protein: CASSVDSSGGFETQYF. CDR3 DNA: TGTGCCAGCAGCGTAGACTCTAGCGGGGGGTTTGAGACCCAGTACTTC.

The V call is TRBV7-8, the J call TRBJ2-5, with 12 bases fitting TRBD2. CDR1 SGHVS and CDR2 FQNEAQ come from the germline V gene. The CDR3 consists of 16 residues. V shed 6 bases and J 3 bases; nucleotides not matched to a gene: 8. The chain's CDR3 is CASRARRLAGEETQYF. The CDR3 coding sequence is TGTGCCAGCAGAGCCCGCCGACTAGCGGGAGAAGAGACCCAGTACTTC.

The V and J genes are TRBV5-5 and TRBJ2-6; D gene ambiguous. The germline V and J ends were trimmed by 3 bases and 1 base, with 5 bases remaining between them. Germline loops: CDR1 SGHKS, CDR2 YYEKEE (reference sequence). This CDR3 has 14 amino acids. CDR3 sequence (DNA): TGTGCCAGCAGCTCCAGTTCTGGGGCCAACGTCCTGACTTTC. It encodes CASSSSSGANVLTF.

The CDR3 DNA sequence: TGTGCCAGCAGCAGAGGCAGGGCAGGCACTGAAGCTTTCTTT. Protein product: CASSRGRAGTEAFF. The chain links TRBV9 to TRBJ1-1; tentative D call: TRBD1 (5 bases). The CDR3 sequence is 14 residues long. Per germline, CDR1 SGDLS and CDR2 YYNGEE. The V end lost 4 bases, the J end lost 4 bases, and 14 bases lay between the germline ends.

The rearrangement joins TRBV5-5 to TRBJ1-2; D is undetermined. The V end was cut by 4 bases, the J end by 4 bases, with 11 bases between. The V gene's germline CDR1 is SGHKS and CDR2 YYEKEE (reference sequence). The CDR3 extends over 13 amino acids. The DNA for the CDR3 is TGTGCCAGCAGCCCCAGCTGGGGCTATGGCTACACCTTC. Its translation: CASSPSWGYGYTF.

The chain joins TRBV5-5 to TRBJ2-7, with D unclear. V lost 2 bases, J lost 7 bases, and 7 bases lay in between. Germline V CDR1 and CDR2: SGHKS, YYEKEE (reference sequence). This CDR3 spans 11 amino acids. This CDR3 reads CASSLGLEQYF. DNA of the CDR3: TGTGCCAGCAGCTTAGGATTAGAGCAGTACTTC.

This rearrangement joins TRBV5-6 to TRBJ1-2, with D uncertain. Germline V gives CDR1 SGHDT, CDR2 YYEEEE. Deletions cut 0 bases from V and 2 bases from J, with 5 bases between. The CDR3 loop spans 13 amino acids. CDR3 sequence (DNA): TGTGCCAGCAGCTTGGCGGGAAACTATGGCTACACCTTC. Translating it yields CASSLAGNYGYTF.

The chain combines TRBV30 with TRBJ1-5; 8 nucleotides match TRBD1. Germline trimming cut 2 bases from V and 7 bases from J; bases unmatched to any gene: 13. This CDR3 has 16 amino acids. The V gene's germline CDR1 is GTSNPN and CDR2 SVGIG (reference sequence). In nucleotides, the CDR3 is TGTGCCTGGAGTCCCAGGGGGCTTCTCCTAAGGCAGCCCCAGCATTTT. It codes for CAWSPRGLLLRQPQHF.

The genes are TRBV5-1 and TRBJ2-1; 10 nucleotides match TRBD1. Trimming at V came to 4 bases and at J to 6 bases, leaving 10 bases not matched to a gene. From germline, CDR1 is SGHRS and CDR2 YFSETQ. This CDR3 spans 16 amino acids. CDR3 bases: TGCGCCAGCAGCGCGGACAGGGGGAACACATTCAATGAGCAGTTCTTC. Translating it yields CASSADRGNTFNEQFF.

V gene TRBV7-9 combines with J gene TRBJ2-3, with D perhaps TRBD2 (6 bases). With 5 bases removed from V and 8 bases from J, the gap between germline ends came to 17 bases. Germline assignment: CDR1 SEHNR and CDR2 FQNEAQ (reference sequence). The CDR3 totals 14 residues. The CDR3: CASSLSTGVGTQYF. As DNA, the CDR3 is TGTGCCAGCAGCCTTTCAACGGGAGTGGGTACGCAGTATTTT.

This chain joins TRBV6-6 and TRBJ2-3; D call uncertain. V was pared by 4 bases and J by 3 bases, with 2 bases between. The CDR3 loop spans 11 amino acids. CDR1 is MNHNY and CDR2 is SVGAGI in the germline V gene (reference sequence). The CDR3 loop is CASSSTDTQYF. The CDR3 DNA reads as TGTGCCAGCAGTTCGACAGATACGCAGTATTTT.

The chain couples TRBV19 to TRBJ1-1; 8 nucleotides line up with TRBD1. Looked up from germline, CDR1 is LNHDA and CDR2 is SQIVND (reference sequence). This CDR3 region has 15 residues. Trimming cost V 4 bases and J 0 bases; bases outside gene matches: 4. The CDR3 is CASSNQGAVNTEAFF. The DNA of the CDR3 is TGTGCCAGTAGTAACCAGGGGGCAGTGAACACTGAAGCTTTCTTT.

The V call is TRBV5-1, the J call TRBJ1-2, with 9 nucleotides matching TRBD1. Germline V gives CDR1 SGHRS, CDR2 YFSETQ. Trimming took 0 bases from V and 4 from J; bases not matched to a gene: 4. The CDR3 sequence is 15 residues long. CDR3 sequence: CASSLATGGLYGYTF. CDR3 DNA: TGCGCCAGCAGCTTGGCAACAGGGGGCCTCTATGGCTACACCTTC. Using reference TRBV5-1 and TRBJ1-2 for the parts outside the CDR3, the full variable domain is KAGVTQTPRYLIKTRGQQVTLSCSPISGHRSVSWYQQTPGQGLQFLFEYFSETQRNKGNFPGRFSGRQFSNSRSEMNVSTLELGDSALYLCASSLATGGLYGYTFGSGTRLTVV.

The rearrangement uses TRBV30 and TRBJ2-7; the D gene is possibly TRBD1 (6 bases). The CDR3 runs 13 residues. V was clipped by 0 bases and J by 3 bases, with 9 bases between them. Germline-derived CDR1 and CDR2 are GTSNPN and SVGIG (reference sequence). The DNA for the CDR3 is TGTGCCTGGAGTGTGGGCAGGGGCTACGAGCAGTACTTC. Residues: CAWSVGRGYEQYF.

V is TRBV7-2 and J is TRBJ1-5; 12 bases align to TRBD1. The CDR3 extends over 18 amino acids. CDR1 and CDR2 (germline): SGHTA, FQGNSA. The J segment lost 6 bases and the V segment lost 1 base, leaving 10 bases of the junction unmatched. CDR3 amino acids: CASSLVGTGGGGGQPQHF. In DNA form, the CDR3 reads TGTGCCAGCAGCTTAGTCGGGACAGGGGGCGGTGGTGGTCAGCCCCAGCATTTT.

The chain carries TRBV28 and TRBJ2-7, with 7 bases matching TRBD1. Germline loops: CDR1 MDHEN, CDR2 SYDVKM. After removal of 5 bases from V and 2 bases from J, the junction contained 6 bases not matched to a gene. The CDR3 runs to 14 residues. DNA for the CDR3: TGTGCCAGCAGTGCCCGACAGGGAACCTACGAGCAGTACTTC. Its translation is CASSARQGTYEQYF.

The genes are TRBV28 and TRBJ1-6; perhaps TRBD1 as D (5 bases). CDR3 size: 16 residues. The germline gives CDR1 MDHEN, CDR2 SYDVKM. V shed 5 bases and J shed 3 bases, with 14 bases lying between them. CDR3 amino acids: CASSRWGDLYNSPLHF. The DNA for the CDR3 is TGTGCCAGCAGTCGGTGGGGGGACCTCTATAATTCACCCCTCCACTTT.

This clone appeared a few times. The chain employs TRBV20-1 and TRBJ2-1; no firm D call. V was cut by 5 bases and J by 7 bases, with 6 bases left in between. The CDR3 covers 10 residues. Germline CDR1 is DFQATT and CDR2 is SNEGSKA (reference sequence). The CDR3 DNA is TGCAGTGCTTCACGTAATGAGCAGTTCTTC. This codes for CSASRNEQFF.

The chain is built from TRBV27 and TRBJ2-7; 11 nucleotides agree with TRBD1. With V trimmed by 5 bases and J by 5 bases, 5 bases remained unmatched. The CDR3 is made up of 14 amino acids. Germline CDR1 reads MNHEY; CDR2 reads SMNVEV (reference sequence). The CDR3 DNA reads TGTGCCAGCAGTCTGACGGACAGGGGGCACGAGCAGTACTTC. Protein: CASSLTDRGHEQYF.

The chain couples TRBV2 to TRBJ2-7; 7 bases align to TRBD1. Looked up from germline, CDR1 is SNHLY and CDR2 is FYNNEI. The CDR3 is 14 amino acids. Trimming at V came to 0 bases and at J to 2 bases, leaving 1 base not matched to a gene. The CDR3 bases are TGTGCCAGCAGTGAAGCGGGGACAGCCTACGAGCAGTACTTC. Protein product: CASSEAGTAYEQYF.

V usage is TRBV4-1 and J usage is TRBJ2-5; 12 nucleotides align to TRBD2. Germline-derived CDR1 and CDR2 are MGHRA and YSYEKL. The CDR3 has 18 residues. Trimming removed 1 base from V and 4 bases from J; junction bases left unmatched: 10. CDR3: CASSQGSGLAGFGETQYF. As DNA, the CDR3 is TGCGCCAGCAGCCAAGGAAGTGGACTAGCGGGGTTCGGAGAGACCCAGTACTTC.

The chain employs TRBV10-3 and TRBJ2-1, with TRBD2 matching over 13 bases. V trimming: 7 bases; J trimming: 8 bases; junction bases outside the gene matches: 5. Germline-derived CDR1 and CDR2 are ENHRY and SYGVKD. The CDR3 is 14 residues long. The CDR3 sequence is CAINGLAGEDEQFF. The CDR3 DNA sequence: TGTGCCATCAACGGACTAGCGGGAGAAGATGAGCAGTTCTTC.